These 9 T cell receptor beta chains were all obtained from the same sample, sequenced in a study of blood T cell repertoires in COVID-19. Assay used: immunoSEQ multiplex PCR; TCRdb lists only in-frame clones, some missing. The sample carries some 200,000 clones, about 88% recorded once. The specimen was peripheral blood. All receptors come from a man in his thirties or forties with active or convalescent COVID-19.

The V call is TRBV13, the J call TRBJ2-3; D call uncertain. The CDR3 is made up of 15 amino acids. Germline-derived CDR1 and CDR2 are PRHDT and FYEKMQ (reference sequence). Deletions cut 2 bases from V and 2 bases from J, with 11 bases between. CDR3 nucleotide sequence: TGTGCCAGCAGCTTAACTTCGATTTACACAGATACGCAGTATTTT. It encodes CASSLTSIYTDTQYF.

The CDR3 is CATSDSTGGAEQYF. For the CDR3, the DNA is TGTGCCACCAGTGATTCAACAGGGGGCGCCGAGCAGTACTTC. This chain connects TRBV24-1 to TRBJ2-7, with 9 bases fitting TRBD1. The CDR3 contains 14 residues. Germline-derived CDR1 and CDR2 are KGHDR and SFDVKD. Unmatched junction bases numbered 4, after V lost 2 bases and J lost 6 bases.

This clone was seen a handful of times. V is TRBV7-2 and J is TRBJ2-7; TRBD2 aligns across 7 bases. The CDR3 covers 15 residues. Germline V gene sequence: CDR1 SGHTA, CDR2 FQGNSA. Trimming took 4 bases from V and 3 from J; bases not matched to a gene: 9. For the CDR3, the DNA is TGTGCCAGCAGCTCTCCTAGCGGTAGGAGCTACGAGCAGTACTTC. Protein sequence: CASSSPSGRSYEQYF.

The rearrangement joins TRBV5-1 to TRBJ2-5, with D possibly matching TRBD1 (8 bases). Germline-derived CDR1 and CDR2 are SGHRS and YFSETQ. This CDR3 has 15 amino acids. The V gene lost 0 bases and the J gene lost 1 base, with 10 bases spanning the gap. For the CDR3, the DNA is TGCGCCAGCAGCTTGGACAGGGGGGGCCAAGAGACCCAGTACTTC. Translation: CASSLDRGGQETQYF. The whole variable domain, remainder taken from reference TRBV5-1 and TRBJ2-5, is KAGVTQTPRYLIKTRGQQVTLSCSPISGHRSVSWYQQTPGQGLQFLFEYFSETQRNKGNFPGRFSGRQFSNSRSEMNVSTLELGDSALYLCASSLDRGGQETQYFGPGTRLLVL.

The chain is built from TRBV9 and TRBJ1-4, with D perhaps matching TRBD1 (5 bases). The CDR3 consists of 12 residues. Trimming stripped 0 bases from V and 8 bases from J, with 5 bases between. Germline V gene data show CDR1 as SGDLS and CDR2 as YYNGEE. In DNA, the CDR3 is TGTGCCAGCAGCGTAGGGACAGAAAAACTGTTTTTT. Its translation: CASSVGTEKLFF.

V usage is TRBV29-1 and J usage is TRBJ1-6; tentative D call: TRBD1 (5 bases). This CDR3 has 15 residues. Germline lookup yields CDR1 SQVTM and CDR2 ANQGSEA. Trimming cost V 6 bases and J 3 bases, with 15 bases left between them. CDR3 bases: TGCAGCGTCGCCACAGGTTCCGACTATAATTCACCCCTCCACTTT. It codes for CSVATGSDYNSPLHF.

This chain connects TRBV7-6 to TRBJ1-1, with D maybe TRBD1 (5 bases). V lost 4 bases and J lost 7, with 10 bases in between. The V gene's germline CDR1 is SGHVS and CDR2 FNYEAQ. The CDR3 loop spans 12 amino acids. The CDR3: CASSSPGGEAFF. The DNA of the CDR3 is TGTGCCAGCAGCTCGCCGGGGGGTGAAGCTTTCTTT.

DNA for the CDR3: TGCGCCAGCAGCCAAGACCCGAATCGAGGGGGCTCAACCTACGAGCAGTACTTC. Translated, it gives CASSQDPNRGGSTYEQYF. The chain recombines TRBV4-3 with TRBJ2-7, with 7 positions matching TRBD1. V lost 0 bases to trimming and J lost 2 bases; unmatched junction nucleotides: 13. CDR3 size: 18 residues. In germline, CDR1 is LGHNA, CDR2 YSLEER.

The rearrangement links TRBV28 to TRBJ1-2; maybe TRBD1 (5 bases). The CDR3 extends over 12 amino acids. The germline gives CDR1 MDHEN, CDR2 SYDVKM. Trimming removed 2 bases at V and 10 bases at J, with 11 bases between. The CDR3 DNA reads TGTGCCAGCAGTTTAAAACGCAGGGCCTACACCTTC. Translating gives CASSLKRRAYTF.